These 28 T cell receptor beta chains share one sample of origin, sequenced in a study of shared clonotypes between healthy human individuals. The protocol was immunoSEQ multiplex PCR, while the TCRdb copy is restricted to in-frame clones and leaves out a portion. Of roughly 500,000 clones listed, about 78% are singletons. Material for sequencing was PBMCs. The receptors come from a woman between 40 and 55 years old in good health. Some clones in this sample may be carry-over from other donors' samples.

The rearrangement uses TRBV19 and TRBJ2-1; TRBD2 is a possible D gene (6 bases). Trimming took off 3 bases at V and 4 bases at J, with 16 bases between the two ends. The CDR3 sequence is 16 residues long. Germline V lookup: CDR1 LNHDA, CDR2 SQIVND (reference sequence). The CDR3 protein is CASSISGGRSYNEQFF. The CDR3, as DNA: TGTGCCAGTAGTATCTCCGGGGGAAGGAGTTACAATGAGCAGTTCTTC.

The V gene is TRBV5-1, the J gene TRBJ2-1; 7 nucleotides match TRBD1. The CDR3 loop spans 15 amino acids. V dropped 2 bases and J dropped 6; count of bases not matched to a gene: 8. CDR1 SGHRS and CDR2 YFSETQ come from the germline V gene. The CDR3 loop is CASSLRQGRGNEQFF. The CDR3 DNA sequence: TGCGCCAGCAGCTTACGACAGGGCCGGGGCAATGAGCAGTTCTTC.

CDR3 region: CASSWSANYGYTF. The CDR3 DNA reads TGTGCCAGCAGTTGGTCAGCTAACTATGGCTACACCTTC. J is TRBJ1-2 and V is TRBV28; the D is unclear. The CDR3 extends over 13 amino acids. V was trimmed by 4 bases and J by 0 bases, leaving 6 bases between them. CDR1 and CDR2 from the germline V gene are MDHEN and SYDVKM.

DNA for the CDR3: TGTGCCAGCAGTTCCGGGTCCCGGGGCAATGAGCAGTTCTTC. This sequence encodes CASSSGSRGNEQFF. V is TRBV27 and J is TRBJ2-1, with a tentative D call TRBD2 (5 bases). V lost 4 bases and J lost 6, with 13 bases in between. Germline assignment: CDR1 MNHEY and CDR2 SMNVEV (reference sequence). The CDR3 is 14 amino acids.

The chain combines TRBV18 with TRBJ2-1, with 8 bases aligning to TRBD1. The V segment lost 2 bases and the J segment 6 bases; nucleotides outside the gene matches: 3. The CDR3 totals 14 residues. Per the germline V gene, CDR1 is KGHSH and CDR2 is LQKENI. The CDR3 region is CASSPETGVNEQFF. DNA of the CDR3: TGTGCCAGCTCACCAGAGACAGGGGTCAATGAGCAGTTCTTC.

The chain joins TRBV30 to TRBJ2-6, with D perhaps matching TRBD2 (5 bases). Germline CDR1 reads GTSNPN; CDR2 reads SVGIG (reference sequence). The CDR3 spans 14 residues. Trimming shortened V by 2 bases and J by 2 bases, and 7 bases separated the two germline ends. The CDR3 DNA reads as TGTGCCTGGAGTATCGGGGCTGGGGCCAACGTCCTGACTTTC. It yields the protein CAWSIGAGANVLTF.

This rearrangement joins TRBV7-6 to TRBJ2-1; D is undetermined. The CDR3 totals 15 residues. Germline V gene data show CDR1 as SGHVS and CDR2 as FNYEAQ. The V gene lost 0 bases and the J gene lost 5 bases, with 11 bases spanning the gap. The CDR3 loop reads CASSLAVGLNNEQFF. The DNA of the CDR3 is TGTGCCAGCAGCTTAGCGGTCGGGTTGAACAATGAGCAGTTCTTC.

The chain employs TRBV29-1 and TRBJ2-2; no clear D. Germline values: CDR1 SQVTM, CDR2 ANQGSEA. The CDR3 is made up of 14 amino acids. Trimming took off 4 bases at V and 1 base at J, with 10 bases between the two ends. The CDR3 spells CSVGGHLNTGELFF. The CDR3 DNA sequence: TGCAGCGTTGGTGGTCACCTGAACACCGGGGAGCTGTTTTTT.

This clone came up many times. Other nucleotide sequences in the sample specify the same CDR3. This chain connects TRBV7-3 to TRBJ2-3; 7 positions agree with TRBD2. The CDR3 is made up of 14 amino acids. With V trimmed by 3 bases and J by 4 bases, 4 bases remained unmatched. CDR1 SGHTA and CDR2 FQGTGA come from the germline V gene. CDR3 nucleotide sequence: TGTGCCAGCAGCTTGGGAGGGAGGGCAGATACGCAGTATTTT. It yields the protein CASSLGGRADTQYF. Using reference TRBV7-3 and TRBJ2-3 for the parts outside the CDR3, the full variable domain is GAGVSQTPSNKVTEKGKYVELRCDPISGHTALYWYRQSLGQGPEFLIYFQGTGAADDSGLPNDRFFAVRPEGSVSTLKIQRTERGDSAVYLCASSLGGRADTQYFGPGTRLTVL.

The gene calls are TRBV19 and TRBJ1-5; 7 bases match TRBD1. V trimming: 7 bases; J trimming: 0 bases; junction bases outside the gene matches: 12. The CDR3 loop spans 17 amino acids. Germline lookup yields CDR1 LNHDA and CDR2 SQIVND (reference sequence). CDR3 coding DNA: TGTGCCAGTATTGGAACGGGACAGCCCTATAGCAATCAGCCCCAGCATTTT. Its translation is CASIGTGQPYSNQPQHF.

The rearrangement links TRBV7-9 to TRBJ1-6; D is ambiguous. Per the germline V gene, CDR1 is SEHNR and CDR2 is FQNEAQ (reference sequence). Deletions cut 2 bases from V and 7 bases from J, with 6 bases between. The CDR3 totals 13 residues. CDR3 amino acids: CASSLSANSPLHF. In DNA, the CDR3 is TGTGCCAGCAGCTTATCGGCGAATTCACCCCTCCACTTT.

This chain links TRBV28 with TRBJ2-3; 16 bases line up with TRBD2. Trimming removed 7 bases from V and 2 bases from J; junction bases left unmatched: 6. This CDR3 region has 17 residues. Germline CDR1 is MDHEN and CDR2 is SYDVKM. CDR3 bases: TGTGCCAGCACCACCGGGACTAGCGGGAGGGTCACAGATACGCAGTATTTT. It is translated as CASTTGTSGRVTDTQYF.

In DNA form, the CDR3 reads TGCGCCAGCAGCTTGAACTCTGGGTTTTTGTACGAGCAGTACTTC. It is translated as CASSLNSGFLYEQYF. This chain links TRBV5-1 with TRBJ2-7, with D uncertain. This CDR3 is built from 15 residues. CDR1 is SGHRS, CDR2 YFSETQ, per germline. V lost 1 base and J lost 4, with 15 bases in between.

The J gene is TRBJ1-2, the V gene TRBV5-1; D not certain. V gave up 0 bases and J gave up 0 bases, with 6 bases separating them. Germline CDR1 and CDR2: SGHRS and YFSETQ. The CDR3 sequence is 14 residues long. CDR3 region: CASSLATTNYGYTF. The CDR3 nucleotides read TGCGCCAGCAGCTTGGCGACAACTAACTATGGCTACACCTTC.

The gene calls are TRBV29-1 and TRBJ2-7, with 7 bases identical to TRBD1. Germline V gene data show CDR1 as SQVTM and CDR2 as ANQGSEA. The CDR3 is made up of 14 amino acids. With V trimmed by 6 bases and J by 0 bases, 8 bases remained unmatched. Written as DNA, the CDR3 is TGCAGCGTAAGACCCCGGGACAGCTCCTACGAGCAGTACTTC. Protein: CSVRPRDSSYEQYF.

The rearrangement uses TRBV7-2 and TRBJ1-1; D perhaps matches TRBD1 (5 bases). Germline V CDR1 and CDR2: SGHTA, FQGNSA. This CDR3 spans 16 amino acids. V lost 1 base, J lost 0 bases, and 12 bases lay in between. In DNA, the CDR3 is TGTGCCAGCAGCTTAGGCAGGGAAGGCATGAACACTGAAGCTTTCTTT. Residues: CASSLGREGMNTEAFF.

The rearrangement joins TRBV7-2 to TRBJ2-3; D is ambiguous. The CDR3 loop spans 14 amino acids. CDR1 SGHTA and CDR2 FQGNSA come from the germline V gene. V was pared by 1 base and J by 2 bases, with 7 bases between. The CDR3 reads CASSLGVDTDTQYF. The CDR3 nucleotides are TGTGCCAGCAGCTTAGGGGTCGACACAGATACGCAGTATTTT.

The V call is TRBV18, the J call TRBJ1-2, with no clear D. CDR3 length: 13 residues. Trimming removed 8 bases from V and 4 bases from J, with 14 bases in between. Germline V gene data show CDR1 as KGHSH and CDR2 as LQKENI. This CDR3 is CASSRERIYGYTF. Written as DNA, the CDR3 is TGTGCCAGCAGTAGGGAACGGATCTATGGCTACACCTTC.

This clone was seen ten or more times. The V call is TRBV25-1, the J call TRBJ2-5; tentatively, D is TRBD1 (6 bases). Trimming removed 2 bases at V and 2 bases at J, with 12 bases between. CDR1 MGHDK and CDR2 SYGVNS come from the germline V gene. The CDR3 loop spans 15 amino acids. The CDR3 sequence is CASSEGTGKQETQYF. In nucleotides, the CDR3 is TGTGCCAGCAGTGAAGGCACAGGGAAACAAGAGACCCAGTACTTC.

This clone was observed once. The chain joins TRBV4-2 to TRBJ2-7, with a possible D match to TRBD2 (5 bases). Germline-derived CDR1 and CDR2 are LGHNA and YNFKEQ. The CDR3 spans 15 residues. V was shortened by 0 bases and J by 9 bases, with 18 bases between the two germline ends. In nucleotides, the CDR3 is TGTGCCAGCAGCCAAGATGCGGTAGCCCGGGGTGGGCAGTACTTC. It specifies CASSQDAVARGGQYF.

Concerning this clone: A much larger clone is a single base away; this may be a read error. The chain employs TRBV5-4 and TRBJ2-7; no definite D call. This CDR3 has 14 amino acids. Germline V gene sequence: CDR1 SGHNT, CDR2 YYREEE (reference sequence). CDR3 nucleotides: TGTGCCAGCAGCTTGGAAGTTTCCTCCTACGAGCGGTACTTC. Amino acids: CASSLEVSSYERYF.

The rearrangement uses TRBV2 and TRBJ2-1; 7 bases line up with TRBD2. V shed 0 bases and J 5 bases; nucleotides not matched to a gene: 7. CDR1 is SNHLY and CDR2 is FYNNEI in the germline V gene. The CDR3 is 16 amino acids. The CDR3 nucleotides read TGTGCCAGCAGTGAAGCACAGCTAGCGGACAACAATGAGCAGTTCTTC. This codes for CASSEAQLADNNEQFF.

About this clone itself: Its ends do not fully match the called genes, so a read error is possible. The chain links TRBV9 to TRBJ2-2; TRBD2 might be the D (5 bases). The CDR3 consists of 11 residues. Germline values: CDR1 SGDLS, CDR2 YYNGEE. The CDR3 here is CASSVSGELGF. The CDR3, as DNA: TGTGCCAGCAGCGTTTCCGGGGAGCTGGGTTTT.

This rearrangement joins TRBV19 to TRBJ1-5; D possibly corresponds to TRBD1 (5 bases). CDR1 and CDR2 (germline): LNHDA, SQIVND (reference sequence). Trimming stripped 5 bases from V and 5 bases from J, with 7 bases between. This CDR3 has 12 amino acids. The CDR3 is CASSPRDQPQHF. CDR3 nucleotide sequence: TGTGCCAGTAGTCCCAGGGATCAGCCCCAGCATTTT.

The chain combines TRBV7-2 with TRBJ2-1; TRBD2 aligns across 9 bases. The CDR3 sequence is 15 residues long. V dropped 4 bases and J dropped 7; count of bases not matched to a gene: 8. The germline gives CDR1 SGHTA, CDR2 FQGNSA. The CDR3 nucleotides read TGTGCCAGCAGCTCCCGACTAGCGGAAGTAAATGAGCAGTTCTTC. Translated, it gives CASSSRLAEVNEQFF.

This clone was observed a few times. This chain links TRBV19 with TRBJ1-2; D uncertain. The V gene lost 3 bases and the J gene lost 7 bases, with 12 bases spanning the gap. CDR3 length: 13 residues. CDR1 is LNHDA, CDR2 SQIVND, per germline (reference sequence). CDR3 in amino acids: CASSIGIGRGYTF. The CDR3 nucleotides are TGTGCCAGTAGTATTGGTATCGGGCGTGGCTACACCTTC. The full variable domain, completed using reference TRBV19 and TRBJ1-2, is DGGITQSPKYLFRKEGQNVTLSCEQNLNHDAMYWYRQDPGQGLRLIYYSQIVNDFQKGDIAEGYSVSREKKESFPLTVTSAQKNPTAFYLCASSIGIGRGYTFGSGTRLTVV.

The CDR3 DNA reads TGCGCCAGCAGTGAGGCTAAGGACTGGGAAGGTGGGGAGCAGTACTTC. This encodes CASSEAKDWEGGEQYF. The J gene is TRBJ2-7, the V gene TRBV10-2; a weak D match, TRBD2 (5 bases). The germline CDR1 and CDR2 sequences are WSHSY and SAAADI. Between the trimmed V and J ends, which lost 2 bases and 7 bases, there was a span of 21 bases. CDR3 length: 16 amino acids.

This sequence joins TRBV28 and TRBJ2-1; D perhaps matches TRBD1 (5 bases). The germline V gene encodes CDR1 MDHEN and CDR2 SYDVKM. Between the trimmed V and J ends, which lost 5 bases and 6 bases, there was a span of 14 bases. The CDR3 consists of 14 residues. In DNA, the CDR3 is TGTGCCAGCAGTGCCGTCCCTAGGGGCAATGAGCAGTTCTTC. Amino acids: CASSAVPRGNEQFF.